Each of the 10 T cell receptor beta chains below was sequenced from the same sample in a study of lymphopenia after photon versus proton radiotherapy. Clones were read by immunoSEQ multiplex PCR, and TCRdb kept only the in-frame ones, dropping some. Among around 28,000 clones listed, 81% were seen once. Sequenced here: peripheral blood, sampled from a patient treated with photon-based radiotherapy. The origin of the receptors is a man in his forties or fifties with gastric cancer.

CDR3 nucleotides: TGTGCCTGGAGTGTACCTAGCGGGGGGGCGTACAATGAGCAGTTCTTC. Translated, it gives CAWSVPSGGAYNEQFF. V gene TRBV30 combines with J gene TRBJ2-1; 12 nucleotides match TRBD2. The CDR3 totals 16 residues. The J segment lost 4 bases and the V segment lost 0 bases, leaving 4 bases of the junction unmatched. From germline, CDR1 is GTSNPN and CDR2 SVGIG (reference sequence).

The rearrangement joins TRBV2 to TRBJ2-2; D gene ambiguous. The ends were cut back, 10 bases at V and 8 bases at J, with 8 bases in the middle. There are 10 residues in the CDR3. CDR1 is SNHLY, CDR2 FYNNEI, per germline. DNA of the CDR3: TGTGCCATCGACCAAGGGGAGCTGTTTTTT. This translates into CAIDQGELFF.

The V gene is TRBV5-6, the J gene TRBJ1-2, with TRBD1 matching 10 bases. Trimming at V came to 3 bases and at J to 8 bases, leaving 4 bases not matched to a gene. The CDR3 length is 13 residues. Germline V gives CDR1 SGHDT, CDR2 YYEEEE. The CDR3 sequence: CASSWGQGRGYTF. As DNA, the CDR3 is TGTGCCAGCAGCTGGGGACAGGGGAGAGGCTACACCTTC.

This chain joins TRBV12-5 and TRBJ2-5; D is unresolved. Germline CDR1 LGHNT, CDR2 FRNRAP. Trimming stripped 0 bases from V and 5 bases from J, with 13 bases between. This CDR3 has 15 amino acids. Here the CDR3 reads CASGLVLRALETQYF. DNA for the CDR3: TGTGCTAGTGGTTTGGTACTTAGGGCGTTGGAGACCCAGTACTTC. Drawing the rest from reference TRBV12-5 and TRBJ2-5, the complete variable domain is DARVTQTPRHKVTEMGQEVTMRCQPILGHNTVFWYRQTMMQGLELLAYFRNRAPLDDSGMPKDRFSAEMPDATLATLKIQPSEPRDSAVYFCASGLVLRALETQYFGPGTRLLVL.

By sample fraction, this clone is medium-sized (0.01 to 0.1%). This sequence joins TRBV2 and TRBJ2-7; the D gene is possibly TRBD2 (6 bases). CDR3 length: 11 residues. V lost 8 bases and J 4 bases, leaving 9 bases between the germline ends. Germline-derived CDR1 and CDR2 are SNHLY and FYNNEI. The CDR3, as DNA: TGTGCCAGCGGGAGGTCTTACGAGCAGTACGTC. Its translation: CASGRSYEQYV.

The V and J genes are TRBV13 and TRBJ2-3; 8 bases line up with TRBD1. The germline V gene encodes CDR1 PRHDT and CDR2 FYEKMQ (reference sequence). Trimming removed 1 base from V and 2 bases from J; junction bases left unmatched: 11. The CDR3 length is 18 residues. The CDR3 is CASSLEGMRTGITDTQYF. In nucleotides, the CDR3 is TGTGCCAGCAGCTTAGAAGGTATGCGGACAGGGATCACAGATACGCAGTATTTT.

The chain combines TRBV5-8 with TRBJ2-4, with TRBD1 as a possible D gene (5 bases). There are 11 residues in the CDR3. V was trimmed by 9 bases and J by 7 bases, leaving 11 bases between them. Per the germline V gene, CDR1 is SGHTS and CDR2 is YDEGEE. The CDR3, as DNA: TGTGCCAACAGAAAGGGGAACATTCAGTACTTC. It encodes CANRKGNIQYF.

In its sample, this clone was seen once. This chain links TRBV5-1 with TRBJ1-2; no clear D. The length of the CDR3 is 11 residues. The germline gives CDR1 SGHRS, CDR2 YFSETQ. Between the trimmed V and J ends, which lost 2 bases and 10 bases, there was a span of 9 bases. In DNA, the CDR3 is TGCGCCAGCAGCTTCGGCAGTACCTACACCTTC. Its protein is CASSFGSTYTF.

The chain uses TRBV11-2 and TRBJ2-3; 7 bases are shared with TRBD1. Germline CDR1 SGHAT, CDR2 FQNNGV. This CDR3 comprises 19 residues. V shed 7 bases and J 2 bases; nucleotides not matched to a gene: 21. CDR3 amino acids: CASTTLGRQGYRFTDTQYF. The CDR3 DNA is TGTGCCAGCACCACACTTGGACGACAGGGATATCGCTTCACAGATACGCAGTATTTT.

The chain joins TRBV7-8 to TRBJ2-1, with D uncertain. This CDR3 is 15 amino acids long. The germline V gene has CDR1 SGHVS and CDR2 FQNEAQ. V was pared by 3 bases and J by 3 bases, with 12 bases between. The DNA of the CDR3 is TGTGCCAGCAGCTTTGGAAACAATTTCTACAATGAGCAGTTCTTC. Residues: CASSFGNNFYNEQFF.